The next 26 T cell receptor beta chains were all read from a single sample in a study of Ad26.COV2.S vaccination and SARS-CoV-2 variants. Documented treatment: about 20 received Ad26.COV2.S at low or high dose, single or two shots; several received placebo; per-sample allocation not given. Day 63 after the first vaccine or placebo injection was the time point for sampling. Here immunoSEQ multiplex PCR was the method, and the copy in TCRdb shows in-frame clones only, minus some. The repertoire consists of about 680,000 clones, with 80% to 90% occurring once and the leading ten covering roughly 1.5%. The sample in question was peripheral blood, obtained in a trial of Ad26.COV2.S vaccine versus placebo. Source of these receptors: a person between 18 and 65 years old who received the Ad26.COV2.S COVID-19 vaccine or a placebo.

This CDR3 is CAISGGTGGYEQYF. For the CDR3, the DNA is TGTGCCATCAGTGGGGGGACAGGGGGTTACGAGCAGTACTTC. The rearrangement links TRBV10-3 to TRBJ2-7; 11 bases line up with TRBD1. The CDR3 length is 14 residues. Trimming removed 4 bases from V and 4 bases from J; junction bases left unmatched: 3. Germline values: CDR1 ENHRY, CDR2 SYGVKD.

The chain has TRBV7-8 and TRBJ2-7, with 11 bases matching TRBD2. Trimming took 5 bases from V and 2 from J; bases not matched to a gene: 8. CDR1 is SGHVS and CDR2 is FQNEAQ in the germline V gene. There are 16 residues in the CDR3. CDR3 sequence reads: CASSPLRLAGTYEQYF. The CDR3 coding sequence is TGTGCCAGCAGCCCCCTCCGACTAGCGGGAACCTACGAGCAGTACTTC.

This clone has just one count. V and J are TRBV27 and TRBJ2-1, with D perhaps being TRBD1 or TRBD2 (6 bases each). Germline V CDR1 and CDR2: MNHEY, SMNVEV (reference sequence). The V end lost 5 bases, the J end lost 2 bases, and 13 bases lay between the germline ends. The CDR3 length is 15 residues. The CDR3 DNA reads as TGTGCCAGCAGTCTCGGGGGCACCCCCTACAATGAGCAGTTCTTC. It codes for CASSLGGTPYNEQFF.

Note on this clone: The sample holds other DNA sequences that translate to the same CDR3. The rearrangement joins TRBV15 to TRBJ2-3; no clear D. Trimming took off 0 bases at V and 2 bases at J, with 9 bases between the two ends. Per germline, CDR1 LNHNV and CDR2 YYDKDF (reference sequence). The CDR3 is 15 residues long. The CDR3 sequence is CATSREGQNTDTQYF. The CDR3 nucleotides are TGTGCCACCAGCAGAGAAGGTCAGAACACAGATACGCAGTATTTT.

This chain links TRBV6-6 with TRBJ2-7; 11 bases map to TRBD1. After removal of 7 bases from V and 4 bases from J, the junction contained 9 bases not matched to a gene. CDR1 is MNHNY and CDR2 is SVGAGI in the germline V gene (reference sequence). The CDR3 contains 15 residues. CDR3 DNA: TGTGCCAGCATCGAAGGACAGGGGGCGCGTTACGAGCAGTACTTC. This gives the protein CASIEGQGARYEQYF.

The chain uses TRBV7-9 and TRBJ1-3; D ambiguous. V lost 0 bases, J lost 9 bases, and 6 bases lay in between. CDR1 SEHNR and CDR2 FQNEAQ come from the germline V gene (reference sequence). The CDR3 consists of 12 residues. The DNA for the CDR3 is TGTGCCAGCAGCTTAGCGTGGGCCACCATATATTTT. Translation: CASSLAWATIYF.

The genes are TRBV5-5 and TRBJ2-2, with a weak D call TRBD2 (6 bases). The V gene's germline CDR1 is SGHKS and CDR2 YYEKEE (reference sequence). Trimming stripped 4 bases from V and 4 bases from J, with 14 bases between. This CDR3 spans 15 amino acids. CDR3 amino acids: CASSALAGSTGELFF. The CDR3 bases are TGTGCCAGCAGCGCCCTGGCGGGAAGCACCGGGGAGCTGTTTTTT.

This clone came up a few times. The chain carries TRBV27 and TRBJ1-1; perhaps TRBD1 as D (5 bases). The CDR3 has 15 amino acids. Germline CDR1 MNHEY, CDR2 SMNVEV (reference sequence). The V end lost 2 bases, the J end lost 1 base, and 11 bases lay between the germline ends. CDR3 region: CASSLGGLGNTEAFF. The CDR3 DNA reads as TGTGCCAGCAGTTTAGGGGGGTTGGGGAACACTGAAGCTTTCTTT.

V gene TRBV5-6 combines with J gene TRBJ1-6; no clear D. V shed 3 bases and J shed 0 bases, with 10 bases lying between them. Per the germline V gene, CDR1 is SGHDT and CDR2 is YYEEEE. The CDR3 is 16 amino acids. DNA of the CDR3: TGTGCCAGCAGCTGGAGTGGGAGCTCCTATAATTCACCCCTCCACTTT. Translating it yields CASSWSGSSYNSPLHF.

V gene TRBV3-1 (or the pseudogene TRBV3-2) combines with J gene TRBJ2-1; D perhaps matches TRBD2 (5 bases). The CDR3 totals 16 residues. Per the germline V gene, CDR1 is LGHDT and CDR2 is YNNKEL (reference sequence). V was pared by 6 bases and J by 3 bases, with 18 bases between. The CDR3 loop is CASSRSSSSGYNEQFF. Written as DNA, the CDR3 is TGTGCCAGCAGTCGGTCCTCCTCGAGCGGCTACAATGAGCAGTTCTTC.

The chain is built from TRBV5-1 and TRBJ2-4, with 8 nucleotides matching TRBD2. The junction had 2 bases not matched to a gene; V was cut back by 2 bases and J by 7 bases. The CDR3 loop spans 13 amino acids. The germline V gene encodes CDR1 SGHRS and CDR2 YFSETQ. CDR3 coding DNA: TGCGCCAGCAGCTTAGCGGGGGCCAACATTCAGTACTTC. It encodes CASSLAGANIQYF.

The chain employs TRBV9 and TRBJ2-3; 9 bases fit TRBD2. V shed 3 bases and J 1 base; nucleotides not matched to a gene: 3. The V gene's germline CDR1 is SGDLS and CDR2 YYNGEE. The CDR3 is made up of 15 amino acids. The chain's CDR3 is CASSGRTSGTDTQYF. The CDR3 DNA follows: TGTGCCAGCAGCGGAAGGACTAGCGGCACAGATACGCAGTATTTT. The variable domain in full, completed from reference TRBV9 and TRBJ2-3, reads DSGVTQTPKHLITATGQRVTLRCSPRSGDLSVYWYQQSLDQGLQFLIQYYNGEERAKGNILERFSAQQFPDLHSELNLSSLELGDSALYFCASSGRTSGTDTQYFGPGTRLTVL.

This clone was recorded once. The rearrangement links TRBV25-1 to TRBJ2-5; D gene uncertain. The germline V gene encodes CDR1 MGHDK and CDR2 SYGVNS. V lost 4 bases, J lost 5 bases, and 8 bases lay in between. The CDR3 covers 12 residues. The CDR3 loop is CASSGPGETQYF. CDR3 coding DNA: TGTGCCAGCAGTGGGCCAGGCGAGACCCAGTACTTC. The variable domain in full, completed from reference TRBV25-1 and TRBJ2-5, reads EADIYQTPRYLVIGTGKKITLECSQTMGHDKMYWYQQDPGMELHLIHYSYGVNSTEKGDLSSESTVSRIRTEHFPLTLESARPSHTSQYLCASSGPGETQYFGPGTRLLVL.

Notes on this clone: The junction departs from germline at one end; a sequencing error may be responsible. The chain uses TRBV19 and TRBJ1-6; 7 bases match TRBD1. Germline loops: CDR1 LNHDA, CDR2 SQIVND (reference sequence). CDR3 length: 16 amino acids. The CDR3, as DNA: TGTGCCAGTAGTTTAGACAGGGCAGCTTATAATTCACCCCTCCACTTT. The encoded protein is CASSLDRAAYNSPLHF.

The chain joins TRBV6-5 to TRBJ1-3, with D hard to call. The ends were cut back, 0 bases at V and 5 bases at J, with 14 bases in the middle. Germline CDR1 MNHEY, CDR2 SVGAGI. CDR3 length: 16 residues. The DNA of the CDR3 is TGTGCCAGCAGTTACTCGGCTCCCCTCCAAAGAAACACCATATATTTT. Amino acids: CASSYSAPLQRNTIYF.

This CDR3 reads CASSPGTSVGGEQFF. CDR3 nucleotides: TGCGCCAGCAGTCCCGGGACTAGCGTAGGGGGTGAGCAGTTCTTC. The chain has TRBV10-1 and TRBJ2-1, with 10 bases lining up with TRBD2. There are 15 residues in the CDR3. With 5 bases clipped from V and 9 bases from J, the junction kept 10 bases outside the gene matches. From germline, CDR1 is WNHNN and CDR2 SYGVQD (reference sequence).

The chain has TRBV30 and TRBJ2-7; the D is unclear. Germline values: CDR1 GTSNPN, CDR2 SVGIG (reference sequence). The CDR3 is 11 residues long. The CDR3: CKRGETYEQYF. CDR3 nucleotide sequence: TGTAAACGCGGAGAAACCTACGAGCAGTACTTC.

The chain carries TRBV24-1 and TRBJ2-1; D is uncertain. Looked up from germline, CDR1 is KGHDR and CDR2 is SFDVKD. V was shortened by 4 bases and J by 0 bases, with 9 bases between the two germline ends. The CDR3 totals 15 residues. CDR3 protein: CATSDGQSSYNEQFF. The DNA for the CDR3 is TGTGCCACCAGTGACGGGCAGAGCTCCTACAATGAGCAGTTCTTC.

This chain uses TRBV7-9 with TRBJ1-3; no reliable D call. The germline V and J ends were trimmed by 3 bases and 0 bases, with 15 bases remaining between them. This CDR3 spans 17 amino acids. Germline loops: CDR1 SEHNR, CDR2 FQNEAQ (reference sequence). CDR3 sequence reads: CASSFDSQAFSGNTIYF. CDR3 nucleotide sequence: TGTGCCAGCAGCTTTGACTCTCAGGCCTTCTCTGGAAACACCATATATTTT. Filled out from reference TRBV7-9 and TRBJ1-3, the complete variable domain reads DTGVSQNPRHKITKRGQNVTFRCDPISEHNRLYWYRQTLGQGPEFLTYFQNEAQLEKSRLLSDRFSAERPKGSFSTLEIQRTEQGDSAMYLCASSFDSQAFSGNTIYFGEGSWLTVV.

With respect to this clone: A much more abundant neighbour one base away suggests this may be a read error. The chain links TRBV7-9 to TRBJ2-5; D is uncertain. The CDR3 has 11 residues. Germline V gene sequence: CDR1 SEHNR, CDR2 FQNEAQ (reference sequence). Trimming shortened V by 1 base and J by 5 bases, and 2 bases separated the two germline ends. CDR3 nucleotides: TGTGCCAGCAGCTTAGATGAGACCCAGTACTTC. Translating it yields CASSLDETQYF.

The J gene is TRBJ2-7, the V gene TRBV27; 7 bases fit TRBD1. Germline values: CDR1 MNHEY, CDR2 SMNVEV (reference sequence). The ends lost 4 bases at V and 2 bases at J; junction bases unmatched: 2. This CDR3 comprises 13 residues. The CDR3 region is CASSWGQTYEQYF. The CDR3 bases are TGTGCCAGCAGTTGGGGACAGACCTACGAGCAGTACTTC.

A single count supports this clone. The rearrangement links TRBV13 to TRBJ1-1; 7 bases line up with TRBD1. Per germline, CDR1 PRHDT and CDR2 FYEKMQ (reference sequence). The V and J ends lost 1 base and 4 bases, in that order; junction bases with no gene match: 6. The CDR3 is made up of 15 amino acids. CDR3 sequence reads: CASSLEGALGTEAFF. CDR3 nucleotide sequence: TGTGCCAGCAGCTTAGAGGGGGCGCTCGGCACTGAAGCTTTCTTT.

The gene calls are TRBV18 and TRBJ2-7, with D perhaps TRBD2 (6 bases). The germline CDR1 and CDR2 sequences are KGHSH and LQKENI. The ends were cut back, 5 bases at V and 7 bases at J, with 15 bases in the middle. The CDR3 is 13 amino acids. The chain's CDR3 is CASSSGEVGEQYF. The CDR3 coding sequence is TGTGCCAGCTCATCTGGGGAGGTGGGAGAGCAGTACTTC.

The genes are TRBV30 and TRBJ2-1, with TRBD1 identical over 7 bases. CDR1 GTSNPN and CDR2 SVGIG come from the germline V gene (reference sequence). The CDR3 spans 12 residues. The DNA of the CDR3 is TGTGTCTCGGGACAGCCATACAATGAGCAGTTCTTC. This sequence encodes CVSGQPYNEQFF.

The chain is built from TRBV7-9 and TRBJ1-3; D unclear. The length of the CDR3 is 16 residues. The V gene lost 5 bases and the J gene lost 1 base, with 15 bases spanning the gap. Germline CDR1 is SEHNR and CDR2 is FQNEAQ (reference sequence). In DNA, the CDR3 is TGTGCCAGCAGCCTAAATAACATCAAATCTGGAAACACCATATATTTT. It codes for CASSLNNIKSGNTIYF.

This sequence joins TRBV10-1 and TRBJ2-7, with D tentatively TRBD1 (5 bases). The CDR3 spans 12 residues. From germline, CDR1 is WNHNN and CDR2 SYGVQD (reference sequence). Trimming stripped 8 bases from V and 0 bases from J, with 8 bases between. CDR3 DNA sequence: TGCGCCAGCGGGGCTTCCTCCTACGAGCAGTACTTC. Encoded protein: CASGASSYEQYF.